This TCR beta chain was obtained from a study of T cell responses to AZD1222 COVID-19 vaccine. Across the study: Both about-4-week and about-12-week second-dose recipients were combined.

Profiled with immunoSEQ multiplex PCR; TCRdb holds only in-frame clones, not every one. The sample comprises just over 150,000 clones, approximately 90% of which are singletons, and around 1.9% rests with the top ten. This CDR3 is built from 13 residues. Germline V gives CDR1 SGHAT, CDR2 FQNNGV. The V and J ends lost 3 bases and 4 bases respectively, with 9 bases between them. This clone was counted once. Its antigen remains unidentified. The study's findings and limits: Targets within unmutated variant regions were reportedly found for nearly half of spike-specific TCRs. Spike-specific TCR breadth and depth went up after people got two AZD1222 doses.

The sequence derives from an adult in good health. The gene calls are TRBV11-2 and TRBJ1-2; D gene uncertain. The sequenced sample was peripheral blood, obtained on day 0 of AZD1222 vaccination. The DNA for the CDR3 is TGTGCCAGCAGCTTTCTATTGGGCTATGGCTACACCTTC. It specifies CASSFLLGYGYTF.